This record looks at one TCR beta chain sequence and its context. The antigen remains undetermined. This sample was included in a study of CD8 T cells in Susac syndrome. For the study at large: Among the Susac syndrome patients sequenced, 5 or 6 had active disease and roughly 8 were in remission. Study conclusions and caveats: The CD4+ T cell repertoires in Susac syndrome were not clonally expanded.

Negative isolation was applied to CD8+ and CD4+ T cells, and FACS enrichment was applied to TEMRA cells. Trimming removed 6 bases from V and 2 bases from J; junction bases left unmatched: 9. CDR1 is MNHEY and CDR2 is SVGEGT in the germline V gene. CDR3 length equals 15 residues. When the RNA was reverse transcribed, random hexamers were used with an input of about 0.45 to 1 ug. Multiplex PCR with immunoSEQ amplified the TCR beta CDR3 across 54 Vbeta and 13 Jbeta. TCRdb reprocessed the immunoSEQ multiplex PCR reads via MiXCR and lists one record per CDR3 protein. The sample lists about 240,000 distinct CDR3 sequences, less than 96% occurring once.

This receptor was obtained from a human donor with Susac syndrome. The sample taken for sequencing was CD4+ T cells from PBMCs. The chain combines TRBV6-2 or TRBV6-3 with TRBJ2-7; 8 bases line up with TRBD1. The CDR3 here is CASRDTGGITYEQYF. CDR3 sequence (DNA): TGTGCCAGCAGGGATACAGGGGGGATCACCTACGAGCAGTACTTC.